Listed below are T cell receptor beta chains from one sample, sequenced in a study of early T cells in non-severe SARS-CoV-2 infection. TCRdb re-derived calls from the 5' RACE reads in MiXCR, one entry per CDR3 protein. Found here are roughly 50,000 distinct CDR3 sequences, roughly 7.8% of them singletons; the top ten hold 10% to 13%. Material: whole blood, obtained at baseline. The receptors were gathered from an adult who was a healthcare worker with PCR-confirmed SARS-CoV-2 infection or an uninfected control (not recorded which). Each CDR3 is given with its conserved first and last residue. The order of the fields is clone size, D gene, V gene, J gene, CDR3 protein, CDR3 DNA. The D gene is left open where the match is weak. A clone size is listed for some rows: how often the clone was seen (once, few, many), or a class if it is expanded.

clone_size: .; d_call: TRBD2; v_call: TRBV4-2; j_call: TRBJ2-7; cdr3_aa: CASSQDSGRREHLEQYF; cdr3_nt: TGTGCCAGCAGCCAAGATTCAGGGAGGCGGGAGCACCTCGAGCAGTACTTC
clone_size: few; d_call: TRBD2; v_call: TRBV20-1; j_call: TRBJ2-3; cdr3_aa: CSATRGLAISTDTQYF; cdr3_nt: TGCAGTGCTACCCGGGGACTAGCGATTAGCACAGATACGCAGTATTTT
clone_size: many; d_call: .; v_call: TRBV6-5; j_call: TRBJ2-7; cdr3_aa: CASSSRGFREQYF; cdr3_nt: TGTGCCAGCAGCTCCCGGGGGTTTCGCGAGCAGTACTTC
clone_size: .; d_call: .; v_call: TRBV20-1; j_call: TRBJ2-7; cdr3_aa: CSAPKRRVGEQYF; cdr3_nt: TGCAGTGCGCCGAAAAGGCGGGTTGGGGAGCAGTACTTC
clone_size: many; d_call: .; v_call: TRBV6-5; j_call: TRBJ2-5; cdr3_aa: CASSERETQYF; cdr3_nt: TGTGCCAGCAGCGAGAGGGAGACCCAGTACTTC
clone_size: few; d_call: TRBD2; v_call: TRBV4-1; j_call: TRBJ2-1; cdr3_aa: CASSQDAGLPTYNEQFF; cdr3_nt: TGCGCCAGCAGCCAAGATGCGGGACTACCTACCTACAATGAGCAGTTCTTC
clone_size: few; d_call: TRBD2; v_call: TRBV18; j_call: TRBJ2-7; cdr3_aa: CASSPGRGYEQYF; cdr3_nt: TGTGCCAGCTCACCAGGGAGGGGCTACGAGCAGTACTTC
clone_size: many; d_call: .; v_call: TRBV9; j_call: TRBJ2-1; cdr3_aa: CASSVQGRNYNEQFF; cdr3_nt: TGTGCCAGCAGCGTTCAGGGACGAAACTACAATGAGCAGTTCTTC
clone_size: many; d_call: TRBD1; v_call: TRBV6-6; j_call: TRBJ1-4; cdr3_aa: CASSKPGQGRNEKLFF; cdr3_nt: TGTGCCAGCAGTAAACCGGGACAGGGTAGGAATGAAAAACTGTTTTTT
clone_size: many; d_call: .; v_call: TRBV29-1; j_call: TRBJ2-1; cdr3_aa: CSVRRTYNNEQFF; cdr3_nt: TGCAGCGTGCGAAGGACATACAACAATGAGCAGTTCTTC
clone_size: .; d_call: .; v_call: TRBV29-1; j_call: TRBJ2-5; cdr3_aa: CSAQWGVGETQYF; cdr3_nt: TGCAGCGCACAATGGGGGGTGGGAGAGACCCAGTACTTC
clone_size: .; d_call: .; v_call: TRBV7-6; j_call: TRBJ2-1; cdr3_aa: CASTKDPNYNEQFF; cdr3_nt: TGTGCCAGCACGAAAGACCCTAACTACAATGAGCAGTTCTTC
clone_size: .; d_call: .; v_call: TRBV12-5; j_call: TRBJ2-2; cdr3_aa: CASGLVISSGTGELFF; cdr3_nt: TGTGCTAGTGGTTTGGTAATAAGCAGCGGAACCGGGGAGCTGTTTTTT
clone_size: .; d_call: .; v_call: TRBV5-1; j_call: TRBJ2-7; cdr3_aa: CASRQNPGPTYEQYF; cdr3_nt: TGCGCCAGCAGACAAAATCCGGGACCCACCTACGAGCAGTACTTC
clone_size: few; d_call: TRBD2; v_call: TRBV7-3; j_call: TRBJ2-7; cdr3_aa: CASSLRAGEGEQYF; cdr3_nt: TGTGCCAGCAGCTTAAGGGCGGGAGAGGGCGAGCAGTACTTC
clone_size: few; d_call: .; v_call: TRBV28; j_call: TRBJ2-1; cdr3_aa: CASSTDTYNEQFF; cdr3_nt: TGTGCCAGCTCGACGGATACTTACAATGAGCAGTTCTTC
clone_size: .; d_call: .; v_call: TRBV18; j_call: TRBJ1-4; cdr3_aa: CASSPGTLYNEKLFF; cdr3_nt: TGTGCCAGCTCACCAGGAACACTCTATAATGAAAAACTGTTTTTT
clone_size: many; d_call: .; v_call: TRBV7-6; j_call: TRBJ2-4; cdr3_aa: CASSSGRQGSRDIQYF; cdr3_nt: TGTGCCAGCAGCTCGGGACGTCAGGGATCAAGAGACATTCAGTACTTC
clone_size: once; d_call: .; v_call: TRBV2; j_call: TRBJ1-2; cdr3_aa: CASNGRENYGCTF; cdr3_nt: TGTGCCAGCAACGGACGGGAAAACTATGGCTGCACCTTC
clone_size: many; d_call: .; v_call: TRBV7-2; j_call: TRBJ2-7; cdr3_aa: CASSLLQGRHEQYF; cdr3_nt: TGTGCCAGCAGCTTATTACAGGGAAGACACGAGCAGTACTTC
clone_size: few; d_call: .; v_call: TRBV5-4; j_call: TRBJ1-6; cdr3_aa: CASSLVQSHSPLHF; cdr3_nt: TGTGCCAGCAGCTTGGTACAGAGTCACTCACCCCTCCACTTT
clone_size: many; d_call: .; v_call: TRBV30; j_call: TRBJ1-2; cdr3_aa: CAWSPWVGKANYGYTF; cdr3_nt: TGTGCCTGGAGTCCGTGGGTGGGAAAAGCTAACTATGGCTACACCTTC
clone_size: few; d_call: .; v_call: TRBV5-5; j_call: TRBJ1-4; cdr3_aa: CASSQWTAREKLFF; cdr3_nt: TGTGCCAGCAGCCAGTGGACAGCGAGGGAAAAACTGTTTTTT
clone_size: many; d_call: TRBD2; v_call: TRBV5-1; j_call: TRBJ2-1; cdr3_aa: CASSEGRGGYNEQFF; cdr3_nt: TGCGCCAGCAGCGAGGGGAGGGGAGGCTACAATGAGCAGTTCTTC
clone_size: many; d_call: .; v_call: TRBV29-1; j_call: TRBJ2-6; cdr3_aa: CSVTEFSGANVLTF; cdr3_nt: TGCAGCGTGACAGAGTTCTCTGGGGCCAACGTCCTGACTTTC
clone_size: few; d_call: .; v_call: TRBV18; j_call: TRBJ2-5; cdr3_aa: CASSFVAREETQYF; cdr3_nt: TGTGCCAGCTCATTTGTGGCAAGGGAAGAGACCCAGTACTTC
clone_size: many; d_call: TRBD2; v_call: TRBV13; j_call: TRBJ2-1; cdr3_aa: CASSFWTSGIGYNEQFF; cdr3_nt: TGTGCCAGCAGCTTCTGGACTAGCGGGATAGGGTACAATGAGCAGTTCTTC
clone_size: few; d_call: .; v_call: TRBV25-1; j_call: TRBJ1-4; cdr3_aa: CASSESRQYGSWGEKLFF; cdr3_nt: TGTGCCAGCAGTGAATCACGTCAGTATGGCAGTTGGGGTGAAAAACTGTTTTTT
clone_size: few; d_call: .; v_call: TRBV27; j_call: TRBJ1-5; cdr3_aa: CASSRGRSNQPQHF; cdr3_nt: TGTGCCAGCAGTCGCGGACGGAGCAATCAGCCCCAGCATTTT
clone_size: once; d_call: TRBD1; v_call: TRBV12-3/TRBV12-4; j_call: TRBJ2-1; cdr3_aa: CASSVPTGVRNEQFF; cdr3_nt: TGTGCCAGCAGTGTTCCGACAGGGGTTCGTAATGAGCAGTTCTTC
clone_size: .; d_call: TRBD1; v_call: TRBV7-2; j_call: TRBJ1-1; cdr3_aa: CASSNSGGYPEAFF; cdr3_nt: TGTGCCAGCAGCAACTCAGGGGGTTATCCTGAAGCTTTCTTT
clone_size: many; d_call: TRBD1; v_call: TRBV15; j_call: TRBJ1-4; cdr3_aa: CATSRDRGNEKLFF; cdr3_nt: TGTGCCACCAGCAGGGACAGGGGAAATGAAAAACTGTTTTTT
clone_size: many; d_call: .; v_call: TRBV7-8; j_call: TRBJ2-7; cdr3_aa: CASSFGRADPYEQYF; cdr3_nt: TGTGCCAGCAGCTTCGGCAGGGCCGACCCCTACGAGCAGTACTTC
clone_size: few; d_call: .; v_call: TRBV12-3/TRBV12-4; j_call: TRBJ1-4; cdr3_aa: CASSLGDGLEKLFF; cdr3_nt: TGTGCCAGCAGTCTAGGGGATGGGTTGGAAAAACTGTTTTTT
clone_size: many; d_call: .; v_call: TRBV6-2/TRBV6-3; j_call: TRBJ2-7; cdr3_aa: CASSYEMGQGQAYEQYF; cdr3_nt: TGTGCCAGCAGTTACGAGATGGGGCAGGGCCAAGCCTACGAGCAGTACTTC
clone_size: few; d_call: TRBD2; v_call: TRBV29-1; j_call: TRBJ2-3; cdr3_aa: CSVLRLAGDTQYF; cdr3_nt: TGCAGCGTCCTCAGACTAGCGGGAGATACGCAGTATTTT
clone_size: many; d_call: .; v_call: TRBV7-7; j_call: TRBJ2-6; cdr3_aa: CASSLSLRDSSGANVLTF; cdr3_nt: TGTGCCAGCAGCTTATCACTTAGGGATTCCTCCGGGGCCAACGTCCTGACTTTC
clone_size: few; d_call: .; v_call: TRBV28; j_call: TRBJ2-3; cdr3_aa: CASSFLAPSTDTQYF; cdr3_nt: TGTGCCAGCAGTTTTCTAGCGCCTAGCACAGATACGCAGTATTTT
clone_size: many; d_call: .; v_call: TRBV3-1; j_call: TRBJ1-2; cdr3_aa: CASSQGDYGYTF; cdr3_nt: TGTGCCAGCAGCCAAGGTGACTATGGCTACACCTTC
clone_size: .; d_call: .; v_call: TRBV7-3; j_call: TRBJ1-1; cdr3_aa: CASSPQGAPEAFF; cdr3_nt: TGTGCCAGCAGCCCTCAGGGAGCGCCTGAAGCTTTCTTT
clone_size: .; d_call: .; v_call: TRBV30; j_call: TRBJ2-2; cdr3_aa: CAWSVQNTGELFF; cdr3_nt: TGTGCCTGGAGTGTACAGAACACCGGGGAGCTGTTTTTT
clone_size: few; d_call: .; v_call: TRBV6-5; j_call: TRBJ2-7; cdr3_aa: CASSSLGFGHYEQYF; cdr3_nt: TGTGCCAGCAGTTCCCTCGGGTTTGGCCACTACGAGCAGTACTTC
clone_size: few; d_call: TRBD2; v_call: TRBV6-2/TRBV6-3; j_call: TRBJ2-1; cdr3_aa: CASRRTSGFYNEQFF; cdr3_nt: TGTGCCAGCAGACGGACTAGCGGATTCTACAATGAGCAGTTCTTC
clone_size: many; d_call: .; v_call: TRBV5-4; j_call: TRBJ2-2; cdr3_aa: CASSLDQAGATTGELFF; cdr3_nt: TGTGCCAGCAGCTTGGATCAGGCAGGGGCGACCACCGGGGAGCTGTTTTTT
clone_size: .; d_call: .; v_call: TRBV27; j_call: TRBJ2-7; cdr3_aa: CACSGGQNYEQYF; cdr3_nt: TGTGCCTGCTCCGGGGGACAGAACTACGAGCAGTACTTC
clone_size: few; d_call: .; v_call: TRBV18; j_call: TRBJ2-3; cdr3_aa: CASSPTMGGSTDTQYF; cdr3_nt: TGTGCCAGCTCGCCTACCATGGGCGGGAGCACAGATACGCAGTATTTT
clone_size: many; d_call: TRBD1; v_call: TRBV28; j_call: TRBJ2-5; cdr3_aa: CASSDRLRDRAETQYF; cdr3_nt: TGTGCCAGCAGCGACCGACTCCGGGACAGGGCTGAGACCCAGTACTTC
clone_size: few; d_call: .; v_call: TRBV15; j_call: TRBJ2-1; cdr3_aa: CATSSSASSEQFF; cdr3_nt: TGTGCCACCAGCTCGTCGGCAAGTAGTGAGCAGTTCTTC
clone_size: many; d_call: .; v_call: TRBV9; j_call: TRBJ2-7; cdr3_aa: CASSVAGGLSSYEQYF; cdr3_nt: TGTGCCAGCAGCGTAGCAGGAGGGTTGAGCTCCTACGAGCAGTACTTC
clone_size: few; d_call: TRBD2; v_call: TRBV12-3/TRBV12-4; j_call: TRBJ2-7; cdr3_aa: CASSYGLAYEQYF; cdr3_nt: TGTGCCAGCAGTTATGGACTAGCCTACGAGCAGTACTTC
clone_size: few; d_call: .; v_call: TRBV28; j_call: TRBJ2-7; cdr3_aa: CASITWGASYEQYF; cdr3_nt: TGTGCCAGCATCACCTGGGGGGCCTCCTACGAGCAGTACTTC
clone_size: many; d_call: .; v_call: TRBV4-1; j_call: TRBJ1-2; cdr3_aa: CASSQDTVPGYYGYTF; cdr3_nt: TGCGCCAGCAGCCAAGATACGGTCCCAGGGTACTATGGCTACACCTTC
clone_size: many; d_call: .; v_call: TRBV12-3/TRBV12-4; j_call: TRBJ2-5; cdr3_aa: CASSQTGGLRQETQYF; cdr3_nt: TGTGCCAGCAGTCAAACGGGGGGCCTGAGACAAGAGACCCAGTACTTC